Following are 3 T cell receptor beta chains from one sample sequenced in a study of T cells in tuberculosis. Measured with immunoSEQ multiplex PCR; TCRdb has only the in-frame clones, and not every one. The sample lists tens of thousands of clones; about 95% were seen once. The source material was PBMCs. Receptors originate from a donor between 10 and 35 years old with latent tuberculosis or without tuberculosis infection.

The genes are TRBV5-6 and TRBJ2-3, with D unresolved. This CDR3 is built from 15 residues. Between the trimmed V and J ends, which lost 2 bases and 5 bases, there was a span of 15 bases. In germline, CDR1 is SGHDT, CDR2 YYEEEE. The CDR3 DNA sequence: TGTGCCAGCAGCTTTCGTGTGGGCATGGGAGATACGCAGTATTTT. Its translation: CASSFRVGMGDTQYF.

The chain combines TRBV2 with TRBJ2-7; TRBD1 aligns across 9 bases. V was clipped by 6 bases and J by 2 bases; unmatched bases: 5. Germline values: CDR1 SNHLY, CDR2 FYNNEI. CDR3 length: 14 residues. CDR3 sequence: CASRRYRGPYEQYF. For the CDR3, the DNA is TGTGCCAGCAGACGGTACAGGGGGCCCTACGAGCAGTACTTC.

Here the CDR3 reads CASSVEGPKTSGGYNEQFF. The DNA of the CDR3 is TGTGCCAGCAGCGTAGAGGGTCCTAAGACTAGCGGGGGGTACAATGAGCAGTTCTTC. V gene TRBV9 combines with J gene TRBJ2-1; 13 positions agree with TRBD2. J was trimmed by 4 bases and V by 0 bases; bases with no gene match: 10. CDR1 is SGDLS and CDR2 is YYNGEE in the germline V gene. CDR3 length equals 19 residues.